The present T cell receptor beta chain was sequenced within a study of T cell responses to AZD1222 COVID-19 vaccine. Germline trimming cut 0 bases from V and 1 base from J; bases unmatched to any gene: 12. This CDR3 region has 18 residues. From germline, CDR1 is LGHDT and CDR2 YNNKEL (reference sequence). Broader study findings: Unmutated regions of variants are reportedly targeted by nearly half of spike-specific TCRs. Only a handful of AZD1222 recipients tested seropositive at baseline. Regions 160-218 and 743-854 dominated among vaccine-associated CD4 TCRs spanning spike. Donors were largely white British and mainly female; clonal diversity was possibly underestimated.

TCRdb keeps only in-frame clones here, not all; method: immunoSEQ multiplex PCR. The data show approximately 120,000 clones, with around 87% seen just once and roughly 4.3% held by the top ten. As for this clone: Its target is unknown.

The chain combines TRBV3-1 (or the pseudogene TRBV3-2) with TRBJ2-7; TRBD1 aligns across 7 bases. Material: peripheral blood, obtained 28 days after the second AZD1222 dose. The sequence derives from an adult who received the AZD1222 COVID-19 vaccine. CDR3 sequence: CASSQEGRKGTESYEQYF. The CDR3 nucleotides are TGTGCCAGCAGCCAAGAAGGCAGAAAGGGGACAGAATCCTACGAGCAGTACTTC.